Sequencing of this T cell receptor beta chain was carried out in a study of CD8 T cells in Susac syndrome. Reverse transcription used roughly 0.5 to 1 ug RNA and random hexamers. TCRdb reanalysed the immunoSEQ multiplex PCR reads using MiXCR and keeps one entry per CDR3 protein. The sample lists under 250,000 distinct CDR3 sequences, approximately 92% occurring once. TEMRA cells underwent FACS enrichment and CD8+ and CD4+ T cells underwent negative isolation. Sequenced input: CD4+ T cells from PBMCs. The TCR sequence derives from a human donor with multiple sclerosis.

The CDR3 bases are TGTGCCAGCAGTTTTACCCTCGACCAAGAGACCCAGTACTTC. Translation: CASSFTLDQETQYF. The chain carries TRBV27 and TRBJ2-5; no reliable D call. Germline CDR1 MNHEY, CDR2 SMNVEV (reference sequence). The CDR3 sequence is 14 residues long. The ends were cut back, 3 bases at V and 0 bases at J, with 8 bases in the middle.